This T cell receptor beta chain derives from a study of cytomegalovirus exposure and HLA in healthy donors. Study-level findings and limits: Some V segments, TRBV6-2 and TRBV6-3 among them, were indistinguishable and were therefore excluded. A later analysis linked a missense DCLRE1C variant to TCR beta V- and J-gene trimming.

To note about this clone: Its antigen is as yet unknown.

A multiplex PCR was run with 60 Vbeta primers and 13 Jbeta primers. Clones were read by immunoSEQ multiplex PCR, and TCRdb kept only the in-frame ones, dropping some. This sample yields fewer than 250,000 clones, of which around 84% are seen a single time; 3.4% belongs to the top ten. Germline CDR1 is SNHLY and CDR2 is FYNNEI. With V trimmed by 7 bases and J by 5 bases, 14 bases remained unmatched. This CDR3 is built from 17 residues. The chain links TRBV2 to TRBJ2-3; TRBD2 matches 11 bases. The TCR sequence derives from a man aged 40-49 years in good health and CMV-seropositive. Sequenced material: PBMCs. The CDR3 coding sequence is TGTGCCAGCATCGGGCTAGCGGGAGGACAAGGGGGAGATACGCAGTATTTT. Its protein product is CASIGLAGGQGGDTQYF.